Presented here are 20 T cell receptor beta chains from one specimen sequenced in a study of control samples from healthy donors and cancer patients. Assay: immunoSEQ multiplex PCR; the TCRdb copy retains only in-frame clones and omits some. The sample holds roughly 76,000 clones, roughly 94% seen once. The specimen was blood. These TCRs come from a woman younger than 35 in good health.

The gene calls are TRBV7-8 and TRBJ2-7; D may match TRBD1 or TRBD2 (5 bases each). Germline V lookup: CDR1 SGHVS, CDR2 FQNEAQ. The length of the CDR3 is 12 residues. V was shortened by 5 bases and J by 6 bases, with 11 bases between the two germline ends. CDR3 nucleotide sequence: TGTGCCAGCAGCATCGGGACCGCCGAGCAGTACTTC. Encoded protein: CASSIGTAEQYF.

The chain links TRBV6-6 to TRBJ1-2, with TRBD1 as a possible D gene (5 bases). The germline gives CDR1 MNHNY, CDR2 SVGAGI (reference sequence). Trimming shortened V by 6 bases and J by 2 bases, and 13 bases separated the two germline ends. The length of the CDR3 is 14 residues. CDR3 sequence reads: CASSRGTGNYGYTF. DNA for the CDR3: TGTGCCAGCAGCCGGGGGACTGGAAACTATGGCTACACCTTC.

The V gene is TRBV7-6, the J gene TRBJ2-1; 8 bases are a match to TRBD2. J was trimmed by 6 bases and V by 1 base; bases with no gene match: 11. Germline V gene data show CDR1 as SGHVS and CDR2 as FNYEAQ. This CDR3 comprises 17 residues. The CDR3 loop is CASSLDSSGGPGNEQFF. DNA for the CDR3: TGTGCCAGCAGCTTAGACTCGAGCGGGGGACCTGGCAATGAGCAGTTCTTC.

The rearrangement uses TRBV10-3 and TRBJ2-7; D is ambiguous. V dropped 1 base and J dropped 5 bases, with 6 bases sitting between them. In germline, CDR1 is ENHRY, CDR2 SYGVKD. This CDR3 spans 12 amino acids. The CDR3 here is CAISEYPDEQYF. The DNA for the CDR3 is TGTGCCATCAGTGAGTACCCGGACGAGCAGTACTTC.

V usage is TRBV6-1 and J usage is TRBJ1-6; D unresolved. The germline V gene has CDR1 MNHNS and CDR2 SASEGT. The CDR3 is 16 residues long. With 4 bases removed from V and 0 bases from J, the gap between germline ends came to 10 bases. The CDR3 DNA reads as TGTGCCAGCAGTGCTTACAGTGGCTCCTATAATTCACCCCTCCACTTT. Residues: CASSAYSGSYNSPLHF.

The rearrangement uses TRBV6-5 and TRBJ1-4, with D uncertain. The CDR3 loop spans 14 amino acids. V lost 5 bases, J lost 0 bases, and 7 bases lay in between. The germline gives CDR1 MNHEY, CDR2 SVGAGI. The CDR3 region has the DNA TGTGCCAGCAGTAACCGTGCAACTAATGAAAAACTGTTTTTT. Translation: CASSNRATNEKLFF.

This chain connects TRBV4-2 to TRBJ2-7, with 10 positions matching TRBD2. Per the germline V gene, CDR1 is LGHNA and CDR2 is YNFKEQ. CDR3 length equals 19 residues. V was clipped by 0 bases and J by 3 bases; unmatched bases: 14. The CDR3 region is CASSQDPMGLAGAGYEQYF. DNA of the CDR3: TGTGCCAGCAGCCAAGATCCAATGGGGCTAGCGGGGGCAGGCTACGAGCAGTACTTC.

The genes are TRBV7-9 and TRBJ2-1; TRBD2 might be the D (6 bases). Germline values: CDR1 SEHNR, CDR2 FQNEAQ (reference sequence). The CDR3 loop spans 15 amino acids. The germline V and J ends were trimmed by 5 bases and 6 bases, with 17 bases remaining between them. The CDR3 DNA is TGTGCCAGCAGCCCTAAGAGGAGGGTGCGCAATGAGCAGTTCTTC. Translating gives CASSPKRRVRNEQFF.

There are a few counts of this clone. This chain uses TRBV6-5 with TRBJ2-1; TRBD1 agrees at 8 bases. Germline loops: CDR1 MNHEY, CDR2 SVGAGI. Unmatched junction bases numbered 9, after V lost 6 bases and J lost 5 bases. The CDR3 length is 15 residues. CDR3 nucleotide sequence: TGTGCCAGCAGCGCAGGGACAGGCGGGCACAATGAGCAGTTCTTC. This codes for CASSAGTGGHNEQFF.

This clone was recorded once. V is TRBV20-1 and J is TRBJ1-1, with 10 positions matching TRBD1. From germline, CDR1 is DFQATT and CDR2 SNEGSKA (reference sequence). The CDR3 loop spans 11 amino acids. Here the CDR3 DNA reads TGCAGGGACAGGGGGTCCGCTGAAGCTTTCTTT. Residues: CRDRGSAEAFF.

In its sample, this clone was seen once. This chain links TRBV5-1 with TRBJ2-7; D is perhaps TRBD1 (6 bases). In germline, CDR1 is SGHRS, CDR2 YFSETQ. Trimming left V 4 bases short and J 9 bases short, with 32 bases between. The CDR3 runs 18 residues. The CDR3 region is CASSPQKPGQLLGAVQYF. The CDR3, as DNA: TGCGCCAGCAGCCCGCAAAAACCCGGACAGCTTCTTGGGGCGGTGCAGTACTTC.

The chain recombines TRBV2 with TRBJ2-2, with no clear D. This CDR3 spans 13 amino acids. Germline V CDR1 and CDR2: SNHLY, FYNNEI. The V gene lost 4 bases and the J gene lost 5 bases, with 8 bases spanning the gap. The DNA for the CDR3 is TGTGCCAGCAGTGTTCTCAGGACCGGGGAGCTGTTTTTT. It is translated as CASSVLRTGELFF. The whole variable domain, filled in from reference TRBV2 and TRBJ2-2, reads EPEVTQTPSHQVTQMGQEVILRCVPISNHLYFYWYRQILGQKVEFLVSFYNNEISEKSEIFDDQFSVERPDGSNFTLKIRSTKLEDSAMYFCASSVLRTGELFFGEGSRLTVL.

The rearrangement links TRBV10-1 to TRBJ1-2; tentative D call: TRBD1 (6 bases). The germline gives CDR1 WNHNN, CDR2 SYGVQD (reference sequence). This CDR3 has 13 residues. V lost 6 bases and J lost 10, with 18 bases in between. Here the CDR3 reads CASSMDSGGSYTF. The CDR3 DNA reads TGCGCCAGCAGCATGGACAGCGGCGGCTCCTACACCTTC.

The chain combines TRBV18 with TRBJ2-3; 9 nucleotides align to TRBD2. CDR1 is KGHSH and CDR2 is LQKENI in the germline V gene. After removal of 6 bases from V and 3 bases from J, the junction contained 7 bases not matched to a gene. The CDR3 totals 15 residues. CDR3 nucleotides: TGTGCCAGCTCCACGGGTCTAGCGGGGACAGATACGCAGTATTTT. Translating it yields CASSTGLAGTDTQYF.

Turning to this clone: Other DNA sequences in the same sample also yield this CDR3. The V gene is TRBV27, the J gene TRBJ2-5, with 7 positions matching TRBD1. CDR1 and CDR2 (germline): MNHEY, SMNVEV (reference sequence). This CDR3 contains 13 residues. The trim removed 8 bases at V and 1 base at J, leaving 4 bases unmatched. This chain's CDR3 is CASSHRGQETQYF. The CDR3 DNA reads TGTGCCAGCTCCCACAGGGGCCAAGAGACCCAGTACTTC.

This clone has a handful of counts. The V call is TRBV6-6, the J call TRBJ2-7, with TRBD2 identical over 7 bases. The junction had 7 bases not matched to a gene; V was cut back by 0 bases and J by 11 bases. CDR3 size: 13 residues. The V gene's germline CDR1 is MNHNY and CDR2 SVGAGI (reference sequence). The CDR3 nucleotides are TGTGCCAGCAGTTACTCGGGGAGCGGGGCGGAGTACTTC. As protein: CASSYSGSGAEYF.

V usage is TRBV5-6 and J usage is TRBJ1-1; TRBD1 aligns across 9 bases. The trim removed 1 base at V and 1 base at J, leaving 11 bases unmatched. This CDR3 is 18 amino acids long. Germline CDR1 and CDR2: SGHDT and YYEEEE. This chain's CDR3 is CASSLRFGTGFENTEAFF. CDR3 in DNA: TGTGCCAGCAGCTTGAGGTTCGGGACAGGGTTTGAGAACACTGAAGCTTTCTTT.

DNA for the CDR3: TGTGCCAGCAGTTACGGTCCGGGGAGGAATCAGCCCCAGCATTTT. It yields the protein CASSYGPGRNQPQHF. The gene calls are TRBV6-2 or TRBV6-3 and TRBJ1-5, with D unclear. Trimming stripped 2 bases from V and 4 bases from J, with 12 bases between. The CDR3 loop spans 15 amino acids. The germline V gene encodes CDR1 MNHEY and CDR2 SVGEGT.

This chain joins TRBV29-1 and TRBJ1-5; D is uncertain. The CDR3 is 16 residues long. V lost 8 bases to trimming and J lost 0 bases, with 20 bases between them. Germline CDR1 reads SQVTM; CDR2 reads ANQGSEA. The CDR3 loop is CSWAGGPGFSNQPQHF. The CDR3 DNA follows: TGCAGCTGGGCCGGCGGTCCAGGATTTAGCAATCAGCCCCAGCATTTT.

V is TRBV7-9 and J is TRBJ2-1, with D possibly called TRBD1 or TRBD2 (5 bases each). The V gene lost 6 bases and the J gene lost 5 bases, with 17 bases spanning the gap. The germline V gene encodes CDR1 SEHNR and CDR2 FQNEAQ (reference sequence). The CDR3 contains 15 residues. CDR3 loop: CASSDRDVGDNEQFF. The DNA of the CDR3 is TGTGCCAGCAGTGACCGGGACGTAGGGGACAATGAGCAGTTCTTC.